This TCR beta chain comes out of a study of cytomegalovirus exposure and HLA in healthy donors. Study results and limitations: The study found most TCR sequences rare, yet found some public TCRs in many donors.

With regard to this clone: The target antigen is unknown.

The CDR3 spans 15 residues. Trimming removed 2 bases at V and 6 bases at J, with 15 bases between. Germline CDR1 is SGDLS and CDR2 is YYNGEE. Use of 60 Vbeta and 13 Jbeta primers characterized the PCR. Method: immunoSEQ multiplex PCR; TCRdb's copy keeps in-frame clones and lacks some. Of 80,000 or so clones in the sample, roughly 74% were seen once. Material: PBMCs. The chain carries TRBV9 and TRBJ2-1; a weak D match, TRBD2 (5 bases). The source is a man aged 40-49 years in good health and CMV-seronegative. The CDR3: CASSVRETPLNEQFF. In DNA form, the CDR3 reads TGTGCCAGCAGCGTTAGGGAGACCCCCCTCAATGAGCAGTTCTTC.